Sequencing of this T cell receptor beta chain was carried out in a study of cytomegalovirus exposure and HLA in healthy donors. Overall study: Among the 300 to 500 donors who were genotyped, roughly 86% fell in the genetic ancestry cluster that is associated with self-reported Caucasian donors. Notes on the study in general: In a later analysis, donors in an Asian-associated ancestry cluster reportedly had fewer N-insertions in productive TCRs than the cohort mean. Roughly even sequencing depth across donors was the assumption behind the presence/absence analyses.

This PCR relied on a set of 60 Vbeta primers and 13 Jbeta primers. Only in-frame clones appear in the TCRdb table, and some are missing; sequencing was by immunoSEQ multiplex PCR. The sample has roughly 120,000 clones, roughly 78% seen once. This CDR3 is 15 amino acids long. Germline lookup yields CDR1 KGHSH and CDR2 LQKENI. The V gene end was trimmed by 5 bases and the J gene end by 2 bases; junction bases not matched to a gene: 3. Regarding this clone: Its antigen is undetermined.

The sequence came from a man aged 25-40 years in good health and CMV-seronegative. Sample: PBMCs. The chain has TRBV18 and TRBJ2-7; TRBD2 matches 13 bases. The CDR3 loop is CASSEGLAGAYEQYF. The CDR3 DNA is TGTGCCAGCTCAGAAGGACTAGCGGGAGCCTACGAGCAGTACTTC.